The 10 T cell receptor beta chains below were found in one sample sequenced in a study of Ad26.COV2.S vaccination and SARS-CoV-2 variants. Method: immunoSEQ multiplex PCR; TCRdb's copy keeps in-frame clones and lacks some. The sample lists 300,000 to 350,000 clones, just over 85% occurring once. Stated treatment: some 20 received Ad26.COV2.S at low or high dose, single or two shots; 5 received placebo; per-sample allocation not given. The study sampled participants on day 63 after the first vaccine or placebo injection. The sequences come from peripheral blood, collected in a trial of Ad26.COV2.S vaccine versus placebo. The receptor set was obtained from a person between 18 and 60 years old who received the Ad26.COV2.S COVID-19 vaccine or a placebo.

The rearrangement links TRBV19 to TRBJ1-4; D is uncertain. The V end lost 5 bases, the J end lost 8 bases, and 27 bases lay between the germline ends. This CDR3 contains 18 residues. CDR1 and CDR2 from the germline V gene are LNHDA and SQIVND (reference sequence). The CDR3 sequence: CASSLGRIKGPEGEKLFF. The CDR3 coding sequence is TGTGCCAGTAGTCTCGGACGGATAAAGGGTCCGGAAGGGGAAAAACTGTTTTTT.

This clone was observed a handful of times. The chain is built from TRBV5-1 and TRBJ1-6; TRBD1 matches 10 bases. This CDR3 comprises 15 residues. Trimming at V came to 4 bases and at J to 8 bases, leaving 6 bases not matched to a gene. Germline CDR1 and CDR2: SGHRS and YFSETQ. The CDR3, as DNA: TGCGCCAGCAGCATACAGACAGGGGGCGATTCACCCCTCCACTTT. This translates into CASSIQTGGDSPLHF.

The chain joins TRBV5-1 to TRBJ2-1; D unclear. V was clipped by 4 bases and J by 0 bases, with 11 bases between them. The CDR3 has 15 amino acids. Germline CDR1 is SGHRS and CDR2 is YFSETQ. CDR3 amino acids: CASSKDGSSYNEQFF. CDR3 bases: TGCGCCAGCAGCAAAGACGGCAGCTCCTACAATGAGCAGTTCTTC.

The rearrangement uses TRBV28 and TRBJ2-5, with 8 bases fitting TRBD2. In germline, CDR1 is MDHEN, CDR2 SYDVKM. This CDR3 comprises 16 residues. J was trimmed by 1 base and V by 3 bases; bases with no gene match: 7. The CDR3 loop reads CASSLVAGFVQETQYF. The CDR3 DNA follows: TGTGCCAGCAGTTTGGTAGCGGGGTTCGTCCAAGAGACCCAGTACTTC. Supplemented by reference TRBV28 and TRBJ2-5, the full variable domain reads DVKVTQSSRYLVKRTGEKVFLECVQDMDHENMFWYRQDPGLGLRLIYFSYDVKMKEKGDIPEGYSVSREKKERFSLILESASTNQTSMYLCASSLVAGFVQETQYFGPGTRLLVL.

This clone was counted a single time. This sequence joins TRBV4-1 and TRBJ1-5; D remains ambiguous. CDR3 length equals 14 residues. Germline loops: CDR1 MGHRA, CDR2 YSYEKL. Deletions cut 1 base from V and 7 bases from J, with 11 bases between. The CDR3 nucleotides are TGCGCCAGCAGCCAAGGAAGGGAGCGGCAGCCCCAGCATTTT. Translation gives CASSQGRERQPQHF.

The chain couples TRBV7-8 to TRBJ2-1; the match to TRBD2 covers 11 bases. V dropped 7 bases and J dropped 0; count of bases not matched to a gene: 5. The CDR3 is 16 residues long. Germline V gene data show CDR1 as SGHVS and CDR2 as FQNEAQ. The CDR3 loop reads CASTSGGKSSYNEQFF. CDR3 nucleotides: TGTGCCAGCACTAGCGGGGGGAAAAGCTCCTACAATGAGCAGTTCTTC.

The gene calls are TRBV18 and TRBJ2-7; D not certain. The CDR3 totals 15 residues. The ends were cut back, 2 bases at V and 0 bases at J, with 11 bases in the middle. Per germline, CDR1 KGHSH and CDR2 LQKENI. The CDR3 region is CASSPSQDSSYEQYF. CDR3 nucleotides: TGTGCCAGCTCACCAAGCCAGGATAGCTCCTACGAGCAGTACTTC.

This chain uses TRBV28 with TRBJ1-2; 9 bases map to TRBD1. CDR3 length: 16 amino acids. V shed 5 bases and J 8 bases; nucleotides not matched to a gene: 15. CDR1 MDHEN and CDR2 SYDVKM come from the germline V gene. DNA for the CDR3: TGTGCCAGCAGTATTGGGACAGGGACCGGGGGGTGGGGCTACACCTTC. Amino acid sequence: CASSIGTGTGGWGYTF.

The rearrangement uses TRBV6-5 and TRBJ2-7; D not resolved. From germline, CDR1 is MNHEY and CDR2 SVGAGI. Trimming left V 6 bases short and J 0 bases short, with 15 bases between. This CDR3 comprises 15 residues. This chain's CDR3 is CASSRDYTSSYEQYF. CDR3 DNA sequence: TGTGCCAGCAGCCGCGATTATACAAGCTCCTACGAGCAGTACTTC.

This chain connects TRBV9 to TRBJ1-6; no firm D call. Germline CDR1 and CDR2: SGDLS and YYNGEE. This CDR3 is built from 16 residues. V was pared by 0 bases and J by 7 bases, with 14 bases between. The CDR3 sequence is CASSVDIGVGNSPLHF. DNA for the CDR3: TGTGCCAGCAGCGTAGACATTGGGGTGGGGAATTCACCCCTCCACTTT.